The rows below give T cell receptor beta chains drawn from one sample of a study of PD-L1 blockade in urothelial cancer. The protocol was immunoSEQ multiplex PCR, while the TCRdb copy is restricted to in-frame clones and leaves out a portion. The data contain about 82,000 clones, 87% of them singletons. Sequenced material: PBMCs, taken around atezolizumab (anti-PD-L1) treatment. Receptors were obtained from a woman aged 70-85 years with urothelial cancer. Both conserved end residues are part of each CDR3. A D gene is named only where the DNA matches it firmly. Not every row has a clone size; where given, it reads once, few, many or a size class.

clone size: once; J gene: TRBJ2-2; D gene: TRBD2; V gene: TRBV9; CDR3 DNA: TGTGCCAGCAGCGTTACGGGGGGGAACACCGGGGAGCTGTTTTTT; CDR3 protein: CASSVTGGNTGELFF
clone size: NA; J gene: TRBJ1-1; D gene: NA; V gene: TRBV9; CDR3 DNA: TGTGCCAGCAGCGTTATCAGCGCGGGGGCTGAAGCTTTCTTT; CDR3 protein: CASSVISAGAEAFF
clone size: once; J gene: TRBJ2-1; D gene: NA; V gene: TRBV2; CDR3 DNA: TGTGCCAGCAGTACGTACCGGACGGGGAATGAGCAGTTCTTC; CDR3 protein: CASSTYRTGNEQFF
clone size: NA; J gene: TRBJ1-2; D gene: NA; V gene: TRBV5-1; CDR3 DNA: TGCGCCAGCAGGCATCAGGGTAACTATGGCTACACCTTC; CDR3 protein: CASRHQGNYGYTF
clone size: NA; J gene: TRBJ1-1; D gene: NA; V gene: TRBV20-1; CDR3 DNA: TGCAGTGCTACGAGTATCACTGAAGCTTTCTTT; CDR3 protein: CSATSITEAFF
clone size: NA; J gene: TRBJ1-2; D gene: NA; V gene: TRBV7-9; CDR3 DNA: TGTGCCAGCAGCTTAGGACAGCCCTATGGCTACACCTTC; CDR3 protein: CASSLGQPYGYTF
clone size: NA; J gene: TRBJ2-7; D gene: NA; V gene: TRBV2; CDR3 DNA: TGTGCCAGCAGTCCGGGGTACTACGAGCAGTACTTC; CDR3 protein: CASSPGYYEQYF
clone size: NA; J gene: TRBJ2-7; D gene: NA; V gene: TRBV6-1; CDR3 DNA: TGTGCCAGCATGGGGACAACTTACTACGAGCAGTACTTC; CDR3 protein: CASMGTTYYEQYF
clone size: NA; J gene: TRBJ2-1; D gene: TRBD2; V gene: TRBV13; CDR3 DNA: TGTGCCAGTTCGGCGGGAGATGCCTACAATGAGCAGTTCTTC; CDR3 protein: CASSAGDAYNEQFF
clone size: once; J gene: TRBJ2-7; D gene: NA; V gene: TRBV18; CDR3 DNA: TGTGCCAGCTCACCATGGGCTAGCGAAGGCGAGCAGTACTTC; CDR3 protein: CASSPWASEGEQYF
clone size: NA; J gene: TRBJ2-4; D gene: NA; V gene: TRBV4-1; CDR3 DNA: TGCGCCAGCAGCCAAGGGAGGGATCTGGCCAAAAACATTCAGTACTTC; CDR3 protein: CASSQGRDLAKNIQYF
clone size: NA; J gene: TRBJ2-1; D gene: TRBD1; V gene: TRBV6-1; CDR3 DNA: TGTGCCAGCAGTGGGTGGGACAGGGGGCAAAATGAGCAGTTCTTC; CDR3 protein: CASSGWDRGQNEQFF
clone size: few; J gene: TRBJ1-6; D gene: NA; V gene: TRBV7-8; CDR3 DNA: TGTGCCAGCAGCTTAGCGCAACCTCGGAATTCACCCCTCCACTTT; CDR3 protein: CASSLAQPRNSPLHF